This T cell receptor (beta chain) was identified in a study of T-cell memory formation after mild COVID-19. In the study overall: Largely donor-specific sequence clusters came from two donors.

The germline CDR1 and CDR2 sequences are LNHDA and SQIVND (reference sequence). Trimming removed 4 bases from V and 6 bases from J, with 3 bases in between. The CDR3 runs 11 residues. This clonotype was found a few times. Its cognate antigen is unknown. Study-level results: Largely, contracting CD4+ clones fell within CM and EM, and contracting CD8+ clones within EMRA. Some responding clones appeared in pre-infection memory, suggesting cross-reactive memory joined.

Constant-segment-primed 5'RACE gave TCR alpha and TCR beta cDNA libraries with sample barcodes and UMIs. MiXCR, run by TCRdb on the 5' RACE reads, gives a single entry per CDR3 protein. The sample yields 190,000 or so distinct CDR3 sequences, about a fifth seen once. J is TRBJ2-2 and V is TRBV19; D unclear. The receptor's source is an adult woman who had mild COVID-19 (a few samples of this study predate the infection). Cell type and time point are not known. Sequenced sample: PBMCs or a T cell subset sorted from them (not recorded which). The CDR3 reads CASSRSGELFF. As DNA, the CDR3 is TGTGCCAGTAGTAGGTCCGGGGAGCTGTTTTTT.